This T cell receptor (beta chain) was identified in a study of chemoradiotherapy in HPV16-positive cancers (dated by TCRdb to the early 2020s). A note on the overall study: Candidate HPV-specific T-cell clones and common TCR motifs were defined by functional T-cell assays performed on cells from two HPV16-positive patients. The study asked whether T-cell immunity to the HPV oncoproteins E6 and E7 changes during chemoradiotherapy and whether this immunity affects survival. TCR repertoires from under 90 patients with HPV-related cancers were then used to track the candidate HPV-specific TCRs and motifs. Paper-wide results and their limitations: Expansion of candidate HPV-specific clones and E7-related TCR motifs was observed in the tumor microenvironment during treatment, whereas no such expansion was observed for non-HPV-specific T cells. Improved recurrence-free survival in HPV16-positive patients was associated with expansion of HPV-responsive T cells during chemoradiotherapy. The functional definition of HPV-specific T cells was derived from only a couple of HPV16-positive patients, and the survival association was reported for HPV16-positive patients.

This clone was recorded only once. Its antigen is currently not known. Qualities for individual bases were not recorded, and no much larger clone is one base off. Library preparation used the immunoSEQ multiplex PCR assay. Held by TCRdb, this immuneACCESS table contains in-frame sequences only and omits some clones. Under half of the omission traces to an unresolved V gene where checked; the cause of the rest is unknown. This sample has 6,000 to 6,500 clones in its table, and around nine tenths of those were observed once. The ten largest account for under 2% of the sample. Repertoires were sampled repeatedly over the course of chemoradiotherapy so that clonal expansion in the tumor microenvironment could be followed. The CDR3 runs 12 residues from the cysteine to the phenylalanine. The DNA shown is the 36-base CDR3, in frame from base 1. The V end loses 6 bases and the J end loses 3 bases, and a stretch of 8 bases separates them. The germline V gene sets CDR1 to SNHLY and CDR2 to FYNNEI.

The material sequenced was blood, taken from a patient who underwent chemoradiotherapy. The chain links TRBV2 with TRBJ1-1; a tentative D match to TRBD1 spans 6 bases. This receptor was obtained from a human donor with HPV-associated anogenital cancer. The DNA reads as follows: TGTGCCAGCAGGTCAGGGGACACTGAAGCTTTCTTT. This sequence encodes CASRSGDTEAFF.